The T cell receptor (beta chain) described here comes from a study of T cell repertoires in cytomegalovirus infection (dated by TCRdb to between 2018 and 2020). For the wider study: The peptide stimulations were aimed at well-studied HLA-B-restricted epitopes as well as recently identified HLA-C-restricted CMV epitopes, whose presentation resists viral immunomodulation. Donor HLA type was relevant to the analysis, because carriage of CMV infection together with the matching HLA type was indicated by public TCR beta signatures.

CDR1 and CDR2 are drawn from the germline V gene: SGHVS, FQNEAQ. Taken from cysteine to phenylalanine, the CDR3 has 15 residues. Only the CDR3 region is kept as DNA, spanning 45 bases read in frame from base 1. From V the trimming removes 4 bases and from J it removes 2 bases, while the gene matches leave 7 bases of the junction unaccounted for. For sequencing, an Illumina HiSeq 1500 was employed. TCRdb's own reprocessing of the public reads used fastp at Q25 and MiXCR and kept productive beta chains. Each entry is one CDR3 protein sequence, shown with its most common DNA and genes. This sample is represented by 900,000 to 950,000 distinct CDR3 sequences; approximately 30% of them were singletons. The ten largest account for 10% to 15% of the sample. At least ten counts were recorded for this clonotype. Its specific antigen is unknown. There are no base qualities to consult, and no much larger clone falls within one base.

Per the publication, the treatment or condition label means: in vitro stimulation with specific CMV peptide epitopes to enrich CMV-specific T cells. The paper as a whole reports these results and caveats: In both this cohort and an independent cohort of 352 donors, the cumulative frequency of public TCR beta family members distinguished carriers of CMV infection plus the relevant HLA type. In the ex vivo response, HLA-C-restricted CMV-specific TCR beta clonotypes were dominant, and in two of eight donors the single most frequent clonotype came from this HLA-C-restricted group.

The TCR comes from a human donor in good health (CMV status not recorded). Some clones in this sample may be carry-over from other donors' samples. The V and J genes are TRBV7-8 and TRBJ2-5; 7 central bases correspond to TRBD2. This specimen consisted of cultured CD8+ T cells from PBMCs, obtained from culture after CMV antigen stimulation. The CDR3 region: CASSSGAGKQETQYF. The DNA sequence is as follows: TGTGCCAGCAGCTCCGGAGCGGGGAAGCAAGAGACCCAGTACTTC.